A selection of T cell receptor beta chains follows, all from one sample in a study of control samples from healthy donors and cancer patients. Assay used: immunoSEQ multiplex PCR; TCRdb lists only in-frame clones, some missing. Of about 200,000 clones in the sample, 91% are singletons; the top ten hold 1.5% to 2%. Sequencing input: blood. All receptors derive from a man aged 25 to 40 in good health. CDR3s include the opening cysteine and the closing phenylalanine or tryptophan. Fields, in order: D gene, clone size, J gene, V gene, CDR3 DNA, CDR3 protein. D genes are given only for firm matches. Some rows mark clone size as missing; the rest say once, few, many or name a class of expanded clone.

d_call: NA; clone_size: NA; j_call: TRBJ2-2; v_call: TRBV28; cdr3_nt: TGTGCCAGCATGGATCCCGGGGAGCTGTTTTTT; cdr3_aa: CASMDPGELFF
d_call: NA; clone_size: NA; j_call: TRBJ2-1; v_call: TRBV6-5; cdr3_nt: TGTGCCAGCAGTTACTCTTCCTCCTACAATGAGCAGTTCTTC; cdr3_aa: CASSYSSSYNEQFF
d_call: TRBD1; clone_size: NA; j_call: TRBJ2-7; v_call: TRBV2; cdr3_nt: TGTGCCAGCAAATCAGGGGGTCGACCCTACGAGCAGTACTTC; cdr3_aa: CASKSGGRPYEQYF
d_call: NA; clone_size: NA; j_call: TRBJ1-3; v_call: TRBV13; cdr3_nt: TGTGCCAGCAGCTCCGGGACGAACTCTGGAAACACCATATATTTT; cdr3_aa: CASSSGTNSGNTIYF
d_call: NA; clone_size: NA; j_call: TRBJ1-5; v_call: TRBV5-1; cdr3_nt: TGCGCCAGCAGCTTGGGTGTCAGCCAAAATCAGCCCCAGCATTTT; cdr3_aa: CASSLGVSQNQPQHF
d_call: TRBD2; clone_size: NA; j_call: TRBJ2-7; v_call: TRBV19; cdr3_nt: TGTGCCAGTAGCCCCGGAGGGACTAGGACCTCGGAGCAGTACTTC; cdr3_aa: CASSPGGTRTSEQYF
d_call: TRBD2; clone_size: NA; j_call: TRBJ2-1; v_call: TRBV18; cdr3_nt: TGTGCCAGCTCACCTAGCGGGGGCGTTAACAATGAGCAGTTCTTC; cdr3_aa: CASSPSGGVNNEQFF
d_call: NA; clone_size: NA; j_call: TRBJ2-7; v_call: TRBV10-3; cdr3_nt: TGTGCCATCAGTGAGGTATCGTACGAGCAGTACTTC; cdr3_aa: CAISEVSYEQYF
d_call: NA; clone_size: NA; j_call: TRBJ2-3; v_call: TRBV14; cdr3_nt: TGTGCCAGCAGCCAACCGGGACTCCGCACAGATACGCAGTATTTT; cdr3_aa: CASSQPGLRTDTQYF
d_call: NA; clone_size: few; j_call: TRBJ1-1; v_call: TRBV6-1; cdr3_nt: TGTGCCAGCAGTGAACGTTTAAGGACAGCCAGAGACACTGAAGCTTTCTTT; cdr3_aa: CASSERLRTARDTEAFF
d_call: TRBD1; clone_size: NA; j_call: TRBJ2-7; v_call: TRBV10-3; cdr3_nt: TGTGCCACGGGAGCGACGGACAGGGGGCCCTACGAGCAGTACTTC; cdr3_aa: CATGATDRGPYEQYF
d_call: TRBD2; clone_size: NA; j_call: TRBJ2-1; v_call: TRBV19; cdr3_nt: TGTGCCAGTAGTACCGGGACTAGCGGGGCAGGTGAGCAGTTCTTC; cdr3_aa: CASSTGTSGAGEQFF
d_call: NA; clone_size: NA; j_call: TRBJ1-4; v_call: TRBV27; cdr3_nt: TGTGCCAGCAGTTTACGGGGGGCTGGTGAAAAACTGTTTTTT; cdr3_aa: CASSLRGAGEKLFF
d_call: TRBD1; clone_size: NA; j_call: TRBJ2-7; v_call: TRBV6-5; cdr3_nt: TGTGCCAGCAGCCCCAACAGGGGAGTCTCCTGGGAGCAGTACTTC; cdr3_aa: CASSPNRGVSWEQYF
d_call: TRBD2; clone_size: NA; j_call: TRBJ2-4; v_call: TRBV5-1; cdr3_nt: TGCGCCAGCAGCTCCGGGGGGGGCCGAAACATTCAGTACTTC; cdr3_aa: CASSSGGGRNIQYF
d_call: TRBD1; clone_size: NA; j_call: TRBJ1-1; v_call: TRBV7-2; cdr3_nt: TGTGCCAGCAGCTACCCACGCCGGGCAGGGGGCGCGGCAGCTTTCTTT; cdr3_aa: CASSYPRRAGGAAAFF
d_call: TRBD2; clone_size: NA; j_call: TRBJ2-7; v_call: TRBV14; cdr3_nt: TGTGCCAGCAGCCAGCTCGGACTAGCGGGGGGGAGGGCCTACGAGCAGTACTTC; cdr3_aa: CASSQLGLAGGRAYEQYF
d_call: NA; clone_size: NA; j_call: TRBJ1-6; v_call: TRBV5-4; cdr3_nt: TGTGCCAGCAGCTTCGCGACCTCCGGTAATTCACCCCTCCACTTT; cdr3_aa: CASSFATSGNSPLHF
d_call: NA; clone_size: NA; j_call: TRBJ2-1; v_call: TRBV10-3; cdr3_nt: TGTGCCATCGGGACCTTCTACAATGAGCAGTTCTTC; cdr3_aa: CAIGTFYNEQFF
d_call: TRBD1; clone_size: NA; j_call: TRBJ1-2; v_call: TRBV3-1/TRBV3-2; cdr3_nt: TGTGCCAGCAGCCGCGGGACAGGCCACTATGGCTACACCTTC; cdr3_aa: CASSRGTGHYGYTF
d_call: NA; clone_size: NA; j_call: TRBJ2-2; v_call: TRBV19; cdr3_nt: TGTGCCAGTAGTATCAGGGTCAGGGGAGGCGGCGGGGAGCTGTTTTTT; cdr3_aa: CASSIRVRGGGGELFF
d_call: NA; clone_size: NA; j_call: TRBJ2-5; v_call: TRBV5-6; cdr3_nt: TGTGCCAGCAGCTTGGGAATGGGCCTCGGGGAGGCCCAGTACTTC; cdr3_aa: CASSLGMGLGEAQYF
d_call: NA; clone_size: NA; j_call: TRBJ2-3; v_call: TRBV7-2; cdr3_nt: TGTGCCAGCAGCTTTTCGGGGAGAGATACGCAGTATTTT; cdr3_aa: CASSFSGRDTQYF
d_call: NA; clone_size: NA; j_call: TRBJ1-1; v_call: TRBV19; cdr3_nt: TGTGCCAGTAGTCTTGAAGCTTTCTTT; cdr3_aa: CASSLEAFF
d_call: NA; clone_size: NA; j_call: TRBJ1-1; v_call: TRBV6-5; cdr3_nt: TGTGCCAGCAGGCGAAGAGGGGGGGACACTGAAGCTTTCTTT; cdr3_aa: CASRRRGGDTEAFF
d_call: NA; clone_size: NA; j_call: TRBJ1-6; v_call: TRBV14; cdr3_nt: TGTGCCAGCAGCCAAGAATCCGGGGAGTATAATTCACCCCTCCACTTT; cdr3_aa: CASSQESGEYNSPLHF
d_call: TRBD1; clone_size: NA; j_call: TRBJ1-5; v_call: TRBV2; cdr3_nt: TGTGCCAGCAGTCCCGGGACAGGGGCCTTTTATAGCAATCAGCCCCAGCATTTT; cdr3_aa: CASSPGTGAFYSNQPQHF
d_call: NA; clone_size: NA; j_call: TRBJ2-2; v_call: TRBV24-1; cdr3_nt: TGTGCCACCAGTGATCCGGCGGCCCAAACCGGGGAGCTGTTTTTT; cdr3_aa: CATSDPAAQTGELFF
d_call: TRBD2; clone_size: NA; j_call: TRBJ2-7; v_call: TRBV13; cdr3_nt: TGTGCCAGCAGCCGAGCTAGCGGGGGGGCGAGGGAGCAGTACTTC; cdr3_aa: CASSRASGGAREQYF
d_call: TRBD1; clone_size: NA; j_call: TRBJ2-5; v_call: TRBV5-8; cdr3_nt: TGTGCCAGCAGCTTGGATGGGACAGGAGAGACCCAGTACTTC; cdr3_aa: CASSLDGTGETQYF
d_call: TRBD1; clone_size: NA; j_call: TRBJ2-3; v_call: TRBV6-5; cdr3_nt: TGTGCCAGCAGGCGGGACAGGGGGACAGATACGCAGTATTTT; cdr3_aa: CASRRDRGTDTQYF
d_call: NA; clone_size: NA; j_call: TRBJ2-3; v_call: TRBV7-8; cdr3_nt: TGTGCCAGCAGCCCATACAGGGCCCCCCCTTCCGGCACAGATACGCAGTATTTT; cdr3_aa: CASSPYRAPPSGTDTQYF
d_call: NA; clone_size: once; j_call: TRBJ1-2; v_call: TRBV2; cdr3_nt: TGTGCCAGCAGGTGGGAGGACTATGGCTACACCTTC; cdr3_aa: CASRWEDYGYTF
d_call: NA; clone_size: NA; j_call: TRBJ1-2; v_call: TRBV14; cdr3_nt: TGTGCCAGCAGCCAAGCAGCGCATAACGGCTACACCTTC; cdr3_aa: CASSQAAHNGYTF
d_call: NA; clone_size: NA; j_call: TRBJ1-2; v_call: TRBV7-9; cdr3_nt: TGTGCCAGCAGCTCGTACAGGACAGCTACTTACTATGGCTACACCTTC; cdr3_aa: CASSSYRTATYYGYTF